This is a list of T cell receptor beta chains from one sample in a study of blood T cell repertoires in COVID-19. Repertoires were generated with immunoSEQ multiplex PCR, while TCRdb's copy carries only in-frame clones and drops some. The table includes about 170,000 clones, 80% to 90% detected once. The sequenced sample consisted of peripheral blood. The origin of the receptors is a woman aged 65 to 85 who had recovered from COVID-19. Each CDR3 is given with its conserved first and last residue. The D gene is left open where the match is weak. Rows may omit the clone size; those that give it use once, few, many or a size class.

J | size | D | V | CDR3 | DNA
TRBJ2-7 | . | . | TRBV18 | CASSPPGLGRGEQYF | TGTGCCAGCTCACCACCGGGACTCGGCCGAGGGGAGCAGTACTTC
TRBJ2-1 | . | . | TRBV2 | CASTRDSLAVYNEQFF | TGTGCCAGCACCCGGGACTCCTTAGCGGTCTACAATGAGCAGTTCTTC
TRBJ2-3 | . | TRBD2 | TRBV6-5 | CASRRSGNPLWSQYF | TGTGCCAGCAGAAGAAGCGGGAACCCCCTTTGGTCGCAGTATTTT
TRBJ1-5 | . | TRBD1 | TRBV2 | CASRDRVGQPQHF | TGTGCCAGCAGGGACAGGGTTGGCCAGCCCCAGCATTTT
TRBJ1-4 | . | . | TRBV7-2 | CASSPGTPNEKLFF | TGTGCCAGCAGCCCCGGGACACCTAATGAAAAACTGTTTTTT
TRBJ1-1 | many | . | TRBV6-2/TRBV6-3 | CASSYPPRGNTEAFF | TGTGCCAGCAGTTACCCCCCCCGCGGGAACACTGAAGCTTTCTTT
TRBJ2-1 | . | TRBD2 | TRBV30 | CAWSVLAGGQFF | TGTGCCTGGAGTGTACTGGCGGGGGGGCAGTTCTTC
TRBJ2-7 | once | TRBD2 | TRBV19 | CASSVGLAAAYEQYF | TGTGCCAGTAGTGTCGGACTAGCGGCCGCCTACGAGCAGTACTTC
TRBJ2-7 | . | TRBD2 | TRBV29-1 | CSVTSGGGGSYEQYF | TGCAGCGTAACATCGGGCGGGGGAGGTTCCTACGAGCAGTACTTC
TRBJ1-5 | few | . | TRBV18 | CASSPGGGPNQPQHF | TGTGCCAGCTCACCGGGCGGGGGTCCCAATCAGCCCCAGCATTTT
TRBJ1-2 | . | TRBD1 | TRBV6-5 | CASSADRGRIDYTF | TGTGCCAGCAGCGCCGACAGGGGGCGGATTGACTACACCTTC
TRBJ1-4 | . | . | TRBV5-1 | CASSPQSSANEKLFF | TGCGCCAGCAGCCCCCAATCGTCGGCTAATGAAAAACTGTTTTTT
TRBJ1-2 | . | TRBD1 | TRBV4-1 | CASSQVGGQIDGYTF | TGCGCCAGCAGCCAAGTTGGGGGACAGATTGATGGCTACACCTTC
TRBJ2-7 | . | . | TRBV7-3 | CASSPVGGPTPYEQYF | TGTGCCAGCAGCCCGGTGGGGGGGCCCACCCCCTACGAGCAGTACTTC
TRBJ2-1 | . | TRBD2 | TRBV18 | CASSPRKAGGPGEQFF | TGTGCCAGCTCCCCCCGTAAAGCGGGAGGGCCCGGTGAGCAGTTCTTC
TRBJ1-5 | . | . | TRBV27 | CARGRRAGTPQHF | TGTGCCAGGGGGCGACGGGCTGGTACGCCCCAGCATTTT
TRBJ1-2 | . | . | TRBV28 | CATRVGGLYGYTF | TGTGCCACCCGCGTGGGGGGGCTCTATGGCTACACCTTC
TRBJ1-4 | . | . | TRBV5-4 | CASSRTPGFGDEKLFF | TGTGCCAGCAGCAGGACCCCAGGGTTCGGAGATGAAAAACTGTTTTTT
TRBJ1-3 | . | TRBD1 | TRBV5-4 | CASSPDRAAGNTIYF | TGTGCCAGCAGCCCCGACAGGGCCGCTGGAAACACCATATATTTT
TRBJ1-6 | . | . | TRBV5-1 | CASSLESQSSYNSPLHF | TGCGCCAGCAGCTTGGAGTCACAAAGCTCCTATAATTCACCCCTCCACTTT
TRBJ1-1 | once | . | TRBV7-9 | CASSLAEPEAFF | TGTGCCAGCAGCTTAGCGGAGCCCGAAGCTTTCTTT
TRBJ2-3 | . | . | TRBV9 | CASSPWGGTDTQYF | TGTGCCAGCAGCCCCTGGGGGGGCACAGATACGCAGTATTTT
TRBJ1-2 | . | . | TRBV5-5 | CASSLWGDYGYTF | TGTGCCAGCAGCTTATGGGGGGACTATGGCTACACCTTC
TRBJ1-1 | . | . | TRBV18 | CASSPPFRPGNTEAFF | TGTGCCAGCTCACCACCGTTTCGGCCAGGGAACACTGAAGCTTTCTTT
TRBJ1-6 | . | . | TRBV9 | CASSVQRDSPLHF | TGTGCCAGCAGCGTGCAGCGGGATTCACCCCTCCACTTT
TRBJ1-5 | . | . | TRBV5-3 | CARSSPPGVRVWVNQPQHF | TGTGCCAGAAGCTCTCCGCCCGGGGTCCGGGTTTGGGTCAATCAGCCCCAGCATTTT
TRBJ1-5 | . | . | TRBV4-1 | CASSHPPGGDSNQPQHF | TGCGCCAGCAGCCACCCCCCGGGCGGGGATAGCAATCAGCCCCAGCATTTT
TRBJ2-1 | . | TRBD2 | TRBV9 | CASSVIAGGVSSYNEQFF | TGTGCCAGCAGCGTAATAGCGGGAGGCGTGAGCTCCTACAATGAGCAGTTCTTC
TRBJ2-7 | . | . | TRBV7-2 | CASSLQEVGEQYF | TGTGCCAGCAGCTTGCAGGAGGTCGGCGAGCAGTACTTC
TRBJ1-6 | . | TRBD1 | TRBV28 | CASSLGGQGGSPLHF | TGTGCCAGCAGTTTAGGGGGGCAGGGGGGTTCACCCCTCCACTTT
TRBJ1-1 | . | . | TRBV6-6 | CASTPPGGTEAFF | TGTGCCAGCACCCCCCCCGGGGGCACTGAAGCTTTCTTT
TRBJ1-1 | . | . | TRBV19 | CASSPTGGARTEAFF | TGTGCCAGTAGTCCAACGGGGGGGGCTAGGACTGAAGCTTTCTTT
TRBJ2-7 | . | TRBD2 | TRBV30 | CAWSVTGLAGGPYSSYEQYF | TGTGCCTGGAGTGTAACCGGACTAGCGGGGGGGCCCTATTCCTCCTACGAGCAGTACTTC
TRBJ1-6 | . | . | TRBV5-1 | CASSIQGFYNSPLHF | TGCGCCAGCAGCATCCAGGGCTTCTATAATTCACCCCTCCACTTT
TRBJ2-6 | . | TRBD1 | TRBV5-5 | CASSPPGQILSGANVLTF | TGTGCCAGCAGCCCGCCGGGACAGATCCTCTCTGGGGCCAACGTCCTGACTTTC
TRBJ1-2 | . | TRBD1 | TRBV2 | CASMRDRGGYTF | TGTGCCAGCATGAGGGACAGGGGGGGCTACACCTTC
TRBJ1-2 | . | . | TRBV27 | CASSLGQNYGYTF | TGTGCCAGCAGTTTAGGGCAGAACTATGGCTACACCTTC
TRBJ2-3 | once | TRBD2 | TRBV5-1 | CASSGGTSAAPTDTQYF | TGCGCCAGCAGCGGGGGGACTAGCGCGGCCCCCACAGATACGCAGTATTTT
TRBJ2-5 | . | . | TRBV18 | CASSVLRGSTRDQYF | TGTGCCAGCTCAGTCCTCCGAGGCTCCACAAGAGACCAGTACTTC
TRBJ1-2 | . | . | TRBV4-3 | CASSQDRGGGYGYTF | TGCGCCAGCAGCCAAGATCGGGGGGGCGGCTATGGCTACACCTTC
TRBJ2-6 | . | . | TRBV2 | CASSEEGRAGANVLTF | TGTGCCAGCAGTGAAGAGGGGCGTGCTGGGGCCAACGTCCTGACTTTC
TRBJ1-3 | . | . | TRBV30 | CASNLQGSGNTIYF | TGTGCCAGCAATCTACAGGGCTCTGGAAACACCATATATTTT
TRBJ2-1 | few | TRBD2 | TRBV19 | CASSIGSGRVYNEQFF | TGTGCCAGTAGTATAGGAAGCGGGAGGGTCTACAATGAGCAGTTCTTC
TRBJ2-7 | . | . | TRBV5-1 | CASSFFQGPSYEQYF | TGCGCCAGCAGTTTCTTTCAGGGGCCCTCCTACGAGCAGTACTTC
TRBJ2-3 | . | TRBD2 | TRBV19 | CASSILSGGSPGSDTQYF | TGTGCCAGTAGTATACTTAGCGGGGGCTCACCGGGTTCGGATACGCAGTATTTT
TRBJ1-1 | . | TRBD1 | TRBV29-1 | CSAIPGTGVNTEAFF | TGCAGCGCTATACCCGGGACAGGGGTGAACACTGAAGCTTTCTTT
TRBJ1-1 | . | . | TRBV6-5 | CASSSTGLMNTEAFF | TGTGCCAGCAGCTCAACTGGGCTGATGAACACTGAAGCTTTCTTT
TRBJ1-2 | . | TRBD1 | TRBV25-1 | CASSSTGDYGYTF | TGTGCCAGCAGTTCAACAGGGGACTATGGCTACACCTTC
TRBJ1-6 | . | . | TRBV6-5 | CASRLRDSTLHF | TGTGCCAGCAGACTCAGGGATTCCACCCTCCACTTT
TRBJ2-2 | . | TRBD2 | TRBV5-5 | CASSYQRGDTGELFF | TGTGCCAGCAGCTACCAGCGGGGAGACACCGGGGAGCTGTTTTTT
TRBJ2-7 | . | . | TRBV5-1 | CASSPPGTPTYEQYF | TGCGCCAGCAGCCCTCCTGGGACACCGACCTACGAGCAGTACTTC
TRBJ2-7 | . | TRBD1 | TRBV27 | CASSPRTGEQYF | TGTGCCAGCAGTCCCCGGACAGGAGAGCAGTACTTC
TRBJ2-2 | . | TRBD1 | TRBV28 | CASRGAGGNTGELFF | TGTGCCAGCAGGGGGGCAGGGGGGAACACCGGGGAGCTGTTTTTT
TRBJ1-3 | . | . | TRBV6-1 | CASSDGQGSGNTIYF | TGTGCCAGCAGTGACGGGCAGGGTTCTGGAAACACCATATATTTT
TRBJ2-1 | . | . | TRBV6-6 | CASSRGGAAYNEQFF | TGTGCCAGCAGTAGGGGGGGGGCCGCCTACAATGAGCAGTTCTTC